This T cell receptor beta chain was retrieved from a study of Graves' ophthalmopathy and Graves' hyperthyroidism (dated by TCRdb to 2017 to 2018). Broadly, across the study: Peripheral blood was collected before any treatment was given, at the time of initial diagnosis. TCR beta repertoire signatures were used to distinguish Graves' ophthalmopathy from Graves' hyperthyroidism and to predict progression to ophthalmopathy. In total, 135 blood samples were TCR-sequenced: 40 to 45 ophthalmopathy, roughly 77 hyperthyroidism and some 17 hyperthyroidism-to-ophthalmopathy patients. To explore V-J signatures distinguishing ophthalmopathy from hyperthyroidism, a discovery set of about 99 patients (roughly 45 ophthalmopathy, some 57 stable hyperthyroidism) was enrolled. The independent validation cohort included 18 to 20 hyperthyroidism patients plus 17 patients who later progressed from hyperthyroidism to ophthalmopathy. In about 6 hyperthyroidism patients, T-cell repertoires of thyroid tissue and blood were compared. Following sampling, methimazole starting at 30 mg daily was administered to hyperthyroidism patients, and high-dose intravenous methylprednisolone was administered to ophthalmopathy patients.

Broader findings and caveats from the paper: Ophthalmopathy was separated from stable hyperthyroidism by the 13-signature model with roughly 88% sensitivity and about 81% specificity in cross-validation and with 80%/75% in the test set. In validation, the model predicted ophthalmopathy progression with roughly 68% sensitivity and around 72% specificity; some 13 predicted patients were CT-confirmed with GO in a median of 6.5 months. Most expanded thyroid clonotypes with frequency above 0.001 were also detected in blood, suggesting blood repertoires may reflect the thyroid immune response. No statistical method was used to predetermine the sample size, and group allocation was not hidden from the investigators.

Taken from the germline V gene, the CDR1 and CDR2 loops are SQVTM and ANQGSEA. V trim: 4 bases; J trim: 6 bases; unmatched bases: 8. Reading from cysteine to phenylalanine, the CDR3 counts 14 amino acids. The kept DNA is CDR3 alone, 42 bases in frame from the first base. For repertoire sequencing, the TCR beta CDR3 regions were amplified from RNA transcripts. HTBI primers and the Qiagen OneStep RT-PCR kit were used in a first-round RT-PCR, which was followed by a second-round multiplex PCR, size selection and purification. Sequencing of the libraries was carried out on an Illumina HiSeq2000 in paired-end mode with 100 bp reads. On the authors' methods: SOAPnuke was used to process the reads, removing any read that contained adapters or uncalled bases, had a mean Phred below 15, or lacked an exact match to the constant primer or identifier. COPE v1.2.5 was used to merge high-quality paired reads. Unique nucleotide sequences were defined as clonotypes and aligned to IMGT TRB V, D and J references using MiTCR v1.1. The analysis was limited to V-J combinations with a frequency above 0.0001, which together covered over 98% of repertoires. A TCR clonal expansion and chaos score per V-J combination was defined as the ratio of F50 clonal expansion to chaos observed in the TCRdist matrix. Welch's t-statistics and random forest were used to narrow the features down to around 13 V-J combinations, which were then fed into a naive Bayes classifier. The Morisita-Horn index was used to measure how similar the thyroid and blood repertoires were. Starting from the raw public reads, TCRdb applied fastp trimming at Q25, assembled clones with MiXCR and retained in-frame beta chains. Rows merge per CDR3 protein into single entries with the most common DNA and genes. What appears here as the V and J calls and clone size reflects TCRdb's work, not the paper's. The sample contains 650,000 to 900,000 distinct CDR3 sequences, roughly 40% of them found a single time. 44% of the sample comes from the top ten.

This clonotype was recorded a few times. There is no known antigen for this receptor. Qualities for individual bases were not recorded, and no much larger clone is one base off. Ophthalmopathy patients were characterized by moderately to severely active disease, a Clinical Activity Score of at least 3, a NOSPECS grade of at least 4, and a disease duration under 3 months. Anyone with other autoimmune diseases, uncontrolled infections, pregnancy or lactation was excluded from the study. Clinical symptoms, serum thyroxine, TRAb, thyroid ultrasound and orbital computed tomography were used for diagnosis. Ficoll-Paque density gradient centrifugation was used to isolate PBMCs from around 10 ml of fresh peripheral blood. Trizol reagent was used to extract the total RNA, and its quality was then checked on an Agilent 2100 Bioanalyzer.

The sample consisted of peripheral blood. The rearrangement combines TRBV29-1 with TRBJ1-5, with 8 junctional bases fitting TRBD1. The clonotype originates from an adult man with Graves' ophthalmopathy. The CDR3 in this case is CSVGGQGVGQPQHF. At the DNA level, the sequence is TGCAGCGTTGGCGGACAGGGAGTCGGTCAGCCCCAGCATTTT.